This TCR beta chain was captured in a study of blood T cell repertoires in COVID-19. Data came from immunoSEQ multiplex PCR; TCRdb stores just in-frame clones and leaves some out. The sample yields about 83,000 clones, more than 90% seen once. In germline, CDR1 is WSHSY, CDR2 SAAADI. The J segment lost 4 bases and the V segment lost 3 bases, leaving 9 bases of the junction unmatched. CDR3 length: 15 amino acids. This chain links TRBV10-2 with TRBJ2-7; TRBD1 matches at 7 bases. The sequencing input was peripheral blood. This clonotype was obtained from an elderly woman with active or convalescent COVID-19. CDR3 in amino acids: CASSDRGQHSYEQYF. The CDR3, as DNA: TGCGCCAGCAGTGATCGGGGACAGCATTCGTACGAGCAGTACTTC.